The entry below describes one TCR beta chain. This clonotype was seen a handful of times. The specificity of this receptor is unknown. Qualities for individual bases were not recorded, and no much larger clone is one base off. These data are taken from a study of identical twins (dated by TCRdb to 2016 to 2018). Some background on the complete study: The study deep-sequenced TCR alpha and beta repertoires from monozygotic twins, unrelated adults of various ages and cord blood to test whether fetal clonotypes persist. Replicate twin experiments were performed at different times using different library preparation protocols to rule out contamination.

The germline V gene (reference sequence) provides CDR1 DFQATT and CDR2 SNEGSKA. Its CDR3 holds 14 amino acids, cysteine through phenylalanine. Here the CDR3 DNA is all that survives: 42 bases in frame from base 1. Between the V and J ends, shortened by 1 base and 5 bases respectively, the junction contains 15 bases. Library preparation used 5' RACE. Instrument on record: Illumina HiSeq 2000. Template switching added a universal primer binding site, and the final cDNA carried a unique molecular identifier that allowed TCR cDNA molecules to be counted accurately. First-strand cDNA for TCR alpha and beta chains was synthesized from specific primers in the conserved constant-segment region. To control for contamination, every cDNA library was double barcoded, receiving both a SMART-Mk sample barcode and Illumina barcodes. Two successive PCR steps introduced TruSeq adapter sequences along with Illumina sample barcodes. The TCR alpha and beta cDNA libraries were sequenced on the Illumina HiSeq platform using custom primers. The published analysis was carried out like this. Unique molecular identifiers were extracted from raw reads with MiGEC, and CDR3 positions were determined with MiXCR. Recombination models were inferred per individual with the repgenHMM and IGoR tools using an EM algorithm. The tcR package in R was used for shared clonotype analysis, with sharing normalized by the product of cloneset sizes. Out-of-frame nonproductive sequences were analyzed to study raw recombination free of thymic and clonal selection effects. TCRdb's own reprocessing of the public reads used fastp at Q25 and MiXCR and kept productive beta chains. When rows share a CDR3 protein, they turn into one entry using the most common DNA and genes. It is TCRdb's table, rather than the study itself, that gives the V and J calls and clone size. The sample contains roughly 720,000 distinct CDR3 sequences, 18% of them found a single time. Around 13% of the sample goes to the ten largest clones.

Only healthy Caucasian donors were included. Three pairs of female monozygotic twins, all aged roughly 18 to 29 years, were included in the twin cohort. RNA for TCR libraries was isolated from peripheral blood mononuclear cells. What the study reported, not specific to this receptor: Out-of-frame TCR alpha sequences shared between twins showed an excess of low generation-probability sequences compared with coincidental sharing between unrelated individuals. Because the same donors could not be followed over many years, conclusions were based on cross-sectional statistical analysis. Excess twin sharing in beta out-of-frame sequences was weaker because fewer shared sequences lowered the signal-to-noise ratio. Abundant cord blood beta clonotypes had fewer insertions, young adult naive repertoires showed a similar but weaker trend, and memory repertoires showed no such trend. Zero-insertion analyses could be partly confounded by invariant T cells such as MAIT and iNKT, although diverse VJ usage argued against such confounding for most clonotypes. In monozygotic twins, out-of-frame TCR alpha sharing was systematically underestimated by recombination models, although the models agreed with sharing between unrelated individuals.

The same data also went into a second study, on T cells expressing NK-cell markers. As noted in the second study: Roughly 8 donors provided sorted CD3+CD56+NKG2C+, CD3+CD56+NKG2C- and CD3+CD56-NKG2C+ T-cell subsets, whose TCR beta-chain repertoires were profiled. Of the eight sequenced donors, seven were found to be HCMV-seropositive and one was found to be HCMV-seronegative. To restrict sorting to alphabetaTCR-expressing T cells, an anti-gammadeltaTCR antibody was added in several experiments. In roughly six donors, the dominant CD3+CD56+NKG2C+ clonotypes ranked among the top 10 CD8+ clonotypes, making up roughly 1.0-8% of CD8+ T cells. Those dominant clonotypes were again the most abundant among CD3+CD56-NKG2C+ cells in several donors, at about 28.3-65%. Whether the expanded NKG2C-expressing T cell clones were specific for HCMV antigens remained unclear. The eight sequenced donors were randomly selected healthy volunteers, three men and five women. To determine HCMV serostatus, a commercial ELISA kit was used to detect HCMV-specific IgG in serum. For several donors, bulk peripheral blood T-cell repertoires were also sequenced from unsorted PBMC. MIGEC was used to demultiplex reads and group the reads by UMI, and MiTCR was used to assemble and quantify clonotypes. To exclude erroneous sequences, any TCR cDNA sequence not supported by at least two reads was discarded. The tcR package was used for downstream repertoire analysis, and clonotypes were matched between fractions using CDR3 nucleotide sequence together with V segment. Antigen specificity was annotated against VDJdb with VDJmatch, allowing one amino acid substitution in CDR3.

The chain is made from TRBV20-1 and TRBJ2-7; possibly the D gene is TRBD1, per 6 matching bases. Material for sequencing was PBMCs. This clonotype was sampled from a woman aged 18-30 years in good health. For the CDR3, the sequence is CSARVPTGADEQYF. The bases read TGCAGTGCTAGAGTACCGACAGGTGCCGACGAGCAGTACTTC.